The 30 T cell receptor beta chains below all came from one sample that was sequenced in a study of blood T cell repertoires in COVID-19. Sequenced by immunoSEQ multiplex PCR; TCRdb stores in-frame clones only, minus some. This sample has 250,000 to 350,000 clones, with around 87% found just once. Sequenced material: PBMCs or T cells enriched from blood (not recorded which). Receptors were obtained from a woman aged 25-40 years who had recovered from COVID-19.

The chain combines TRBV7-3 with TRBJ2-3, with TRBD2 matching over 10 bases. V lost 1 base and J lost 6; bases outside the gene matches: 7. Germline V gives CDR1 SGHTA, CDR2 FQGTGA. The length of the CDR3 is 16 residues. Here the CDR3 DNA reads TGTGCCAGCAGCTTAAGTCTAGCGGGGGCTCGGGATACGCAGTATTTT. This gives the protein CASSLSLAGARDTQYF.

CDR3 coding DNA: TGTGCCAGCAGCCTAAGGGATATGGCGGACAGGGATGGAAACACCATATATTTT. Translation: CASSLRDMADRDGNTIYF. V is TRBV4-2 and J is TRBJ1-3; 8 nucleotides agree with TRBD1. The CDR3 loop spans 18 amino acids. CDR1 and CDR2 (germline): LGHNA, YNFKEQ. V lost 4 bases to trimming and J lost 3 bases; unmatched junction nucleotides: 14.

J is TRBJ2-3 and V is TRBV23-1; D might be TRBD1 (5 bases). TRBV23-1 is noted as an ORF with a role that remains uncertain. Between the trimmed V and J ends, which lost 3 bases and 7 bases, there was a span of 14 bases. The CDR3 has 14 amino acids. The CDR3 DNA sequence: TGCGCCAGCAGTCATCCCCGCAGGGCGCATACGCAGTATTTT. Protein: CASSHPRRAHTQYF.

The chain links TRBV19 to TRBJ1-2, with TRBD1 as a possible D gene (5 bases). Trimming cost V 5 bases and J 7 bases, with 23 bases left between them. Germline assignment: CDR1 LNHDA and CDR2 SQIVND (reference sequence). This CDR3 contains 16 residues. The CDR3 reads CASSPRGTGLFSGYTF. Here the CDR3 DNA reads TGTGCCAGTAGTCCTAGGGGCACAGGCCTGTTTTCTGGCTACACCTTC.

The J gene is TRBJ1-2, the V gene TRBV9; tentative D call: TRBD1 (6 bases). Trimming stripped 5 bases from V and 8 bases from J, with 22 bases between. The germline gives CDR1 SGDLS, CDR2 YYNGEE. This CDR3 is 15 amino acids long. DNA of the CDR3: TGTGCCAGCAGTGTCTCCGGGACAAGTCCTTCAGGCTACACCTTC. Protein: CASSVSGTSPSGYTF.

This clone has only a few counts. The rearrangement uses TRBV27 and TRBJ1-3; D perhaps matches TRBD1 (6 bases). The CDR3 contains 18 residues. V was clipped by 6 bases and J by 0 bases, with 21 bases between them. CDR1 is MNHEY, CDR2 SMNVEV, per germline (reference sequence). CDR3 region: CASSPGYLTGGSGNTIYF. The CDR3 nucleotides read TGTGCCAGCAGCCCAGGCTATTTGACAGGCGGCTCTGGAAACACCATATATTTT.

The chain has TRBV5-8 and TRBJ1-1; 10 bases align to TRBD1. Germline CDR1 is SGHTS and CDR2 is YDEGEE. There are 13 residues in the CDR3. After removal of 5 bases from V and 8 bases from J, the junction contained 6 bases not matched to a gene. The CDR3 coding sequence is TGTGCCAGCAGGCGCGACAGGGGGCGCGAAGCTTTCTTT. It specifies CASRRDRGREAFF.

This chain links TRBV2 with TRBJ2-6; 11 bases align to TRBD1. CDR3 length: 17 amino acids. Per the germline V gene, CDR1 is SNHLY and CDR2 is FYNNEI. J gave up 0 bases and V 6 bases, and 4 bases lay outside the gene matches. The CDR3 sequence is CASRPGQGVSGANVLTF. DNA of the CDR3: TGTGCCAGCAGACCGGGACAGGGGGTCTCTGGGGCCAACGTCCTGACTTTC.

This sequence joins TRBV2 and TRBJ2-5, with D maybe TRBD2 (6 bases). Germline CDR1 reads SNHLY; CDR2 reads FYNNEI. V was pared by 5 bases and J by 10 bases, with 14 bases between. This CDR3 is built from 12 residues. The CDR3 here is CASSQDYPIQYF. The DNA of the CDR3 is TGTGCCAGCAGTCAGGACTATCCGATCCAGTACTTC.

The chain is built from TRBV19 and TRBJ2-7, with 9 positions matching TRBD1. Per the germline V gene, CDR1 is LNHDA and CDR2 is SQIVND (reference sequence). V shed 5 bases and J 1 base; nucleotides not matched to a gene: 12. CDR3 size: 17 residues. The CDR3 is CASSRRVGQGFSYEQYF. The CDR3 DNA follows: TGTGCCAGTAGTCGACGAGTAGGACAGGGGTTTTCCTACGAGCAGTACTTC.

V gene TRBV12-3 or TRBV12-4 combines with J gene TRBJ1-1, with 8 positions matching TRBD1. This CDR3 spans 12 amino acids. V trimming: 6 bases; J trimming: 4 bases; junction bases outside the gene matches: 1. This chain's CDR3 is CASRTGGTEAFF. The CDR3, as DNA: TGTGCCAGCAGAACAGGGGGCACTGAAGCTTTCTTT.

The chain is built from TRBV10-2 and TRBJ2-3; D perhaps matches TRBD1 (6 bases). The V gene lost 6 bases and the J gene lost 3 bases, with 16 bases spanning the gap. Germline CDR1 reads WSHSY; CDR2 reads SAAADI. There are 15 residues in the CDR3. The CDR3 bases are TGCGCCAGCAGGGGGTGGCAGGGGCTAACAGATACGCAGTATTTT. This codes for CASRGWQGLTDTQYF.

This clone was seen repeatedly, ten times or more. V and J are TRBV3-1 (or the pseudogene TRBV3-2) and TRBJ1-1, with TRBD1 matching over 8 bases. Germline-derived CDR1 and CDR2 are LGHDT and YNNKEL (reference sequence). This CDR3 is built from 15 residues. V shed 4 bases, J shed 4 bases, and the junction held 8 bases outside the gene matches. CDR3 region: CASSPWDRQSTEAFF. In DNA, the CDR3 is TGTGCCAGCAGCCCTTGGGACAGGCAATCCACTGAAGCTTTCTTT.

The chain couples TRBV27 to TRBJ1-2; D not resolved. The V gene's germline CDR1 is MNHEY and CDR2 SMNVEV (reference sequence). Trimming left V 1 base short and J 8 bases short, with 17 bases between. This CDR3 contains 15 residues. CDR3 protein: CASSLLSPYDSGYTF. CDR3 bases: TGTGCCAGCAGTTTATTGAGTCCCTACGATAGCGGCTACACCTTC.

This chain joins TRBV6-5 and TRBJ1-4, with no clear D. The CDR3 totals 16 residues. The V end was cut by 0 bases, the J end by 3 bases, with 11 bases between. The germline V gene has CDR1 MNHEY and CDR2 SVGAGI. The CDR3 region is CASSYSIWAPNEKLFF. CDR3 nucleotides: TGTGCCAGCAGTTACTCGATCTGGGCTCCTAATGAAAAACTGTTTTTT.

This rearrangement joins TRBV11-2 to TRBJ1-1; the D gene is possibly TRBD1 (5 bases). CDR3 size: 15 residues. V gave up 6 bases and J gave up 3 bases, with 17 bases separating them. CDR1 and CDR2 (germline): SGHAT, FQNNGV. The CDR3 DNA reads TGTGCCAGCAGACGTCCGGGGGTGGGAGACACTGAAGCTTTCTTT. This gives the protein CASRRPGVGDTEAFF.

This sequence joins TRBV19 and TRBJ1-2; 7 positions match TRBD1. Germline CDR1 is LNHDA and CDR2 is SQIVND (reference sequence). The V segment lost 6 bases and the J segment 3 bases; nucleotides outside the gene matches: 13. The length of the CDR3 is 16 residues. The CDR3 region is CASRRQGRGDDYGYTF. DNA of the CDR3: TGTGCCAGTAGAAGACAGGGAAGGGGCGATGACTATGGCTACACCTTC.

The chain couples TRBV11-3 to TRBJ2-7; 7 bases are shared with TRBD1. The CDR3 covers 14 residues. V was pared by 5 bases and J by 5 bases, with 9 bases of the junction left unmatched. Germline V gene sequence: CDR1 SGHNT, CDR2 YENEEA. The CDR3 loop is CASSPGAGGDEQYF. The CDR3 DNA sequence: TGTGCCAGCAGCCCCGGGGCAGGGGGTGACGAGCAGTACTTC.

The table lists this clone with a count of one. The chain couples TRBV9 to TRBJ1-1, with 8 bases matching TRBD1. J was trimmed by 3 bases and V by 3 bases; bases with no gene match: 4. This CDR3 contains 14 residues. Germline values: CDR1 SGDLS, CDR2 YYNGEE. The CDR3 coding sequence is TGTGCCAGCAGCGGACAGGGGAAGGACACTGAAGCTTTCTTT. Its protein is CASSGQGKDTEAFF. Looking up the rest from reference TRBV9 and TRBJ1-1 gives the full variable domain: DSGVTQTPKHLITATGQRVTLRCSPRSGDLSVYWYQQSLDQGLQFLIQYYNGEERAKGNILERFSAQQFPDLHSELNLSSLELGDSALYFCASSGQGKDTEAFFGQGTRLTVV.

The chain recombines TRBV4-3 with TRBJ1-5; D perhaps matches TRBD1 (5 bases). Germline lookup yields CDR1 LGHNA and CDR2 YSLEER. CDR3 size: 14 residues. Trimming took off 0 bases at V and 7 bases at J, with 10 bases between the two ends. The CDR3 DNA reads TGCGCCAGCAGCCAAGATGTTAGACAGCAGCCCCAGCATTTT. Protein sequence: CASSQDVRQQPQHF.

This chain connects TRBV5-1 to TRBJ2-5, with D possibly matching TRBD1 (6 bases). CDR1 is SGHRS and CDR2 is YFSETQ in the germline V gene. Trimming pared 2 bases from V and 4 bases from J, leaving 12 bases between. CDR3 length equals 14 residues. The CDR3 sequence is CASSFPLQGETQYF. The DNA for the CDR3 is TGCGCCAGCAGCTTCCCCCTACAGGGAGAGACCCAGTACTTC.

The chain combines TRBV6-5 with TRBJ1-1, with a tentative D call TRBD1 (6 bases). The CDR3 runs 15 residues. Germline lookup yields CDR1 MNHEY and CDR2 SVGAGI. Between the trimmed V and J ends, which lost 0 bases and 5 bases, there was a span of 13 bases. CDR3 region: CASSYSYRVETEAFF. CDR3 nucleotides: TGTGCCAGCAGTTACTCCTACAGGGTAGAGACTGAAGCTTTCTTT.

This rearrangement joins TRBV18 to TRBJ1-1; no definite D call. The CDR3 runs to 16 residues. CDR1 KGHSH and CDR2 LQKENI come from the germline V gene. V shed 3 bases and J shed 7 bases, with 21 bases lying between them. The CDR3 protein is CASSPVAQGYLNEAFF. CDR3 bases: TGTGCCAGCTCACCGGTAGCGCAAGGGTATTTGAATGAAGCTTTCTTT.

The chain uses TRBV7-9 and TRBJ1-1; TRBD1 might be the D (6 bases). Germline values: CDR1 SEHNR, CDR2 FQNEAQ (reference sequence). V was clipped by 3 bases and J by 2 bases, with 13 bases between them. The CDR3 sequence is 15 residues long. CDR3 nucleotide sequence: TGTGCCAGCAGCTTCAATAGGGGGTCTAACACTGAAGCTTTCTTT. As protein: CASSFNRGSNTEAFF.

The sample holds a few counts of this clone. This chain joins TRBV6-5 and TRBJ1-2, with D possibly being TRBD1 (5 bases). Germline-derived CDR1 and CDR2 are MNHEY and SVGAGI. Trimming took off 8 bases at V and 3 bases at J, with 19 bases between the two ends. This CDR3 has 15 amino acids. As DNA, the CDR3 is TGTGCCAGCGGGAGGGGTGTGCAGACCGACTATGGCTACACCTTC. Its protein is CASGRGVQTDYGYTF.

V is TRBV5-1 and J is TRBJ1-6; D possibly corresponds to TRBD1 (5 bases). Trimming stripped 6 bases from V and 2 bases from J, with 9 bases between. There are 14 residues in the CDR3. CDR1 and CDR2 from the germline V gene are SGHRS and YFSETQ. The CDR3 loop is CASTEGTYNSPLHF. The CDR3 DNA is TGCGCCAGCACGGAGGGGACCTATAATTCACCCCTCCACTTT. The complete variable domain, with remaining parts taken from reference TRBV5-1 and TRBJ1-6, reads KAGVTQTPRYLIKTRGQQVTLSCSPISGHRSVSWYQQTPGQGLQFLFEYFSETQRNKGNFPGRFSGRQFSNSRSEMNVSTLELGDSALYLCASTEGTYNSPLHFGNGTRLTVT.

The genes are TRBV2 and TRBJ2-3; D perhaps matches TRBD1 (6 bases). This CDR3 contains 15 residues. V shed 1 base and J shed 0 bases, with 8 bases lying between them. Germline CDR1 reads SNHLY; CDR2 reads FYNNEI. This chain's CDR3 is CASSEDRASTDTQYF. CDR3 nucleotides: TGTGCCAGCAGTGAAGACAGGGCGAGCACAGATACGCAGTATTTT.

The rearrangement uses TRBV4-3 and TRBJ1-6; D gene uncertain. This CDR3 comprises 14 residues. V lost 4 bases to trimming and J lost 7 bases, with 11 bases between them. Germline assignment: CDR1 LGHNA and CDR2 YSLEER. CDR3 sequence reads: CASSRRAENSPLHF. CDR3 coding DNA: TGCGCCAGCAGCCGGCGGGCAGAGAATTCACCCCTCCACTTT.

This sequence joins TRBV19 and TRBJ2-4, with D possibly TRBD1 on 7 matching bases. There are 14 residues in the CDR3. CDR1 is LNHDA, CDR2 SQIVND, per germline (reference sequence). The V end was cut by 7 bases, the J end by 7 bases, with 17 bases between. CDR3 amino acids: CASNLNPGGNIQYF. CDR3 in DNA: TGTGCCAGTAACTTAAACCCAGGGGGGAACATTCAGTACTTC.

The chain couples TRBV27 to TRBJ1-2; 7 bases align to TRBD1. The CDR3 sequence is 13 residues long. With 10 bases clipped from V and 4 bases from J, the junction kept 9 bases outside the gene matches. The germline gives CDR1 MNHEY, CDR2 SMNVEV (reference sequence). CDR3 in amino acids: CATADRRSYGYTF. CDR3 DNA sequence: TGTGCCACCGCGGACAGGCGAAGCTATGGCTACACCTTC.